The clone carrying this T cell receptor (beta chain) has only a few counts. As an off-target read in a library built for alpha chains, this beta chain has a frequency of little significance. A unique molecular identifier was carried by every single TCR cDNA molecule. TCRdb recomputed calls from the 5' RACE reads with MiXCR, one row per CDR3 protein. Of 7,200 or so distinct CDR3 sequences listed, roughly 4.3% are singletons. The time point here: sample taken at primary tumor resection. Whole RNA from tumor, nontumor lung or frozen PBMC was sequenced unsorted. The approximately 78 donors had untreated early-stage non-small cell lung cancer. The CDR3 length is 17 residues. Germline V gene data show CDR1 as MNHNS and CDR2 as SASEGT. With 5 bases clipped from V and 2 bases from J, the junction kept 12 bases outside the gene matches. This sample was included in a study of spatial heterogeneity in lung cancer. Turning to the study itself: Among detected sequences, beta-chain ones consistently exceeded alpha-chain ones in number. The study observed each unique TCR and UMI combination more than ten times on average in raw reads.

The chain uses TRBV6-1 and TRBJ1-2, with TRBD1 identical over 9 bases. This sequence originates from a female donor with early-stage non-small cell lung cancer. The material was normal lung tissue next to the tumor, obtained at surgery. CDR3 sequence reads: CASSPLAGGQGNYGYTF. CDR3 coding DNA: TGTGCCAGCAGTCCTCTTGCAGGGGGACAGGGAAACTATGGCTACACCTTC.